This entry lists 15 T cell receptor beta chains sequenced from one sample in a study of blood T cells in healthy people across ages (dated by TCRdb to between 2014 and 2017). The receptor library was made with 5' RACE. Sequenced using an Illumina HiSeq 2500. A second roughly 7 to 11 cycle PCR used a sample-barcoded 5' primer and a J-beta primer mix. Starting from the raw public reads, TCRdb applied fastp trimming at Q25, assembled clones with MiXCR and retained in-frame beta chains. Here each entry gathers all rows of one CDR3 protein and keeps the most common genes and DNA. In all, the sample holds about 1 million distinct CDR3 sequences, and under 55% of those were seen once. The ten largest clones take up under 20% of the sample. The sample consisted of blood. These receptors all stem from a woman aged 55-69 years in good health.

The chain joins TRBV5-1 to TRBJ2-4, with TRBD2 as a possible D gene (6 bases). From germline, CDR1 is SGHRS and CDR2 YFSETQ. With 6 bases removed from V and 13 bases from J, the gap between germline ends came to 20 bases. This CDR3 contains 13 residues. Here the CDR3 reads CASKEGISYGQYF. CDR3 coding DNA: TGCGCCAGCAAGGAGGGAATCTCCTACGGGCAGTACTTC.

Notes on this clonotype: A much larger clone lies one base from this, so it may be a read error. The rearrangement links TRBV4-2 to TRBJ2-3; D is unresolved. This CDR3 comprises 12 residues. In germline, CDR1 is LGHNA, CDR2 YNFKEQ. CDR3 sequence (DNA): TGTGCCAACAGCGCAACCACAGATACGCAGTATTTT. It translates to CANSATTDTQYF.

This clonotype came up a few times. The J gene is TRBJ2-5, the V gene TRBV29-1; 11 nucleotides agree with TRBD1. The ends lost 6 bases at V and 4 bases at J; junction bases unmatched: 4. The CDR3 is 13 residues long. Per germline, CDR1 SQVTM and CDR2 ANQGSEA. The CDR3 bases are TGCAGCGTGGGGACAGGGGGATCAGAGACCCAGTACTTC. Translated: CSVGTGGSETQYF.

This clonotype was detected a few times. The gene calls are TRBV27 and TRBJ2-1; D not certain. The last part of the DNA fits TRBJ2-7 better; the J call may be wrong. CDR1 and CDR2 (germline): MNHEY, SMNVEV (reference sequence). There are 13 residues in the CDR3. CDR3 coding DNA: TGTGCCAGCAGTTTAAGCCCCGCCCACGAGCAGTACTTC. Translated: CASSLSPAHEQYF.

CDR3 DNA: TGTGCCAGCAGTTTATCGACTAGCGGGGCCCCATCCAGCACAGATACGCAGTATTTT. Its protein is CASSLSTSGAPSSTDTQYF. The chain employs TRBV27 and TRBJ2-3; 11 bases are a match to TRBD2. The CDR3 has 19 amino acids. Germline V gene data show CDR1 as MNHEY and CDR2 as SMNVEV (reference sequence). J was trimmed by 0 bases and V by 0 bases; bases with no gene match: 8.

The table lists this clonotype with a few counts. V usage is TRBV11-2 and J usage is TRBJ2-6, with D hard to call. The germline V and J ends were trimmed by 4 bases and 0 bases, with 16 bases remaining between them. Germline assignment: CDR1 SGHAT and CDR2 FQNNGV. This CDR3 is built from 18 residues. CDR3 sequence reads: CASSSQRQTSSGANVLTF. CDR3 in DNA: TGTGCCAGCAGCTCACAAAGACAAACGAGCTCTGGGGCCAACGTCCTGACTTTC.

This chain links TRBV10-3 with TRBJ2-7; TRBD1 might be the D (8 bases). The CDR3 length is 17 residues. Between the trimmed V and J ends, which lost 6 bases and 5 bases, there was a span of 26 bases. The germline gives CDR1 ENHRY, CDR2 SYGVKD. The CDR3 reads CAIRQGREGTGRDEQYF. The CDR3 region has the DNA TGTGCCATCAGACAGGGGAGGGAGGGGACAGGCCGTGACGAGCAGTACTTC.

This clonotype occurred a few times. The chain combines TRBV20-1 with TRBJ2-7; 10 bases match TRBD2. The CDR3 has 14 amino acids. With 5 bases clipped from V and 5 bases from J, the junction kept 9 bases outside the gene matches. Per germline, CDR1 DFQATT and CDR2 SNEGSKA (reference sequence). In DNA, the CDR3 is TGCAGTGCTCCCCCTAGCGGGAGAGGGAACGAGCAGTACTTC. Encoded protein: CSAPPSGRGNEQYF.

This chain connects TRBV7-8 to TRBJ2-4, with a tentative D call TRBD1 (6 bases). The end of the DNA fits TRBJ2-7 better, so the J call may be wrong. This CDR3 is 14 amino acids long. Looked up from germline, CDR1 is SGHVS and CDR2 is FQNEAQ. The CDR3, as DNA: TGTGCCAGCAGCTTAGTACAGGGTAGCCACGAGCAGTACTTC. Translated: CASSLVQGSHEQYF.

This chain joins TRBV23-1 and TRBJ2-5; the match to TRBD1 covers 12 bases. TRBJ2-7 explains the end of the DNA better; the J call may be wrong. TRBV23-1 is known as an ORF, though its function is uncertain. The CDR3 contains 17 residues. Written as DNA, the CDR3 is TGCGCCAGCAGTCAAGAGGGACAGGGGGCAAGGAACTACGAGCAGTACTTC. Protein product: CASSQEGQGARNYEQYF.

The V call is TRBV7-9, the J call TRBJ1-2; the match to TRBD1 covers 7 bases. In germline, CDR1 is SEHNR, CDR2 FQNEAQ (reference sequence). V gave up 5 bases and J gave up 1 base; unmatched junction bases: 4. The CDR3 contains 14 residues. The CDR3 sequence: CASSIPGGNYGYTF. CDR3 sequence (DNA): TGTGCCAGCAGCATACCAGGGGGTAACTATGGCTACACCTTC.

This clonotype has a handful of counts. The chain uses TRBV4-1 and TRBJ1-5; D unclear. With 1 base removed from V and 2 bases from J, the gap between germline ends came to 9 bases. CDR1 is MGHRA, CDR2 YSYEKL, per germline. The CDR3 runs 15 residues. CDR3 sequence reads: CASSQAPGGNQPQHF. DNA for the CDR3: TGCGCCAGCAGCCAAGCGCCAGGTGGCAATCAGCCCCAGCATTTT.

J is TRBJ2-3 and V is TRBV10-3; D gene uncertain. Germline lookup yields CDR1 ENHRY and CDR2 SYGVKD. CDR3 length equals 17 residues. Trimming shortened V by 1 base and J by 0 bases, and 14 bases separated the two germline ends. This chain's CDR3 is CAISEFGRSTSTDTQYF. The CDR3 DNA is TGTGCCATCAGTGAGTTTGGTAGATCAACTAGCACAGATACGCAGTATTTT.

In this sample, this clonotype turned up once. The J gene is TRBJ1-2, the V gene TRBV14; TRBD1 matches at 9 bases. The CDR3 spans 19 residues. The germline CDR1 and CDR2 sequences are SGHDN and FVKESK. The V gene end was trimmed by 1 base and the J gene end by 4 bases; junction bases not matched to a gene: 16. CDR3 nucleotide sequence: TGTGCCAGCAGCCAAGTGTTCAGCTGGACAGGGGCCATCTTCTATGGCTACACCTTC. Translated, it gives CASSQVFSWTGAIFYGYTF.

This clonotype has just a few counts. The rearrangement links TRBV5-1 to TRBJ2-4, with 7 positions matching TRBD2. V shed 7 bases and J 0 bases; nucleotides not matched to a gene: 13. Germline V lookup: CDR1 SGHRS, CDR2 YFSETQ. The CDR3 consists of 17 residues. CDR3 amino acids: CASSRGVSSLAKNIQYF. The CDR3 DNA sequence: TGCGCCAGCTCTCGGGGGGTCTCTTCTCTAGCCAAAAACATTCAGTACTTC. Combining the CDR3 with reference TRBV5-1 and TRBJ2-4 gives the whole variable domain KAGVTQTPRYLIKTRGQQVTLSCSPISGHRSVSWYQQTPGQGLQFLFEYFSETQRNKGNFPGRFSGRQFSNSRSEMNVSTLELGDSALYLCASSRGVSSLAKNIQYFGAGTRLSVL.